The 17 T cell receptor beta chains below all came from one sample that was sequenced in a study of beta chain features in type 1 diabetes. The sequenced template was cDNA made from the entire isolated RNA. Clones were sequenced by immunoSEQ multiplex PCR, and TCRdb holds only the in-frame ones, with some missing. Here the sample spans some 360,000 clones, about 20% being singletons. The sequencing input was naive CD4+ T cells from blood. These TCRs come from a woman younger than 30 in good health.

This rearrangement joins TRBV23-1 to TRBJ2-7; D is ambiguous. TRBV23-1 is an open reading frame whose function is uncertain. The V end was cut by 5 bases, the J end by 2 bases, with 13 bases between. This CDR3 spans 14 amino acids. This CDR3 reads CASSNIMGPYEQYF. The CDR3 bases are TGCGCCAGCAGTAACATCATGGGCCCCTACGAGCAGTACTTC.

The J gene is TRBJ1-5, the V gene TRBV30; a weak D match, TRBD1 (6 bases). Germline loops: CDR1 GTSNPN, CDR2 SVGIG (reference sequence). The CDR3 extends over 12 amino acids. The V and J ends lost 2 bases and 9 bases respectively, with 11 bases between them. The CDR3 coding sequence is TGTGCCTGGAGTCTCAGGGGTACGCCCCAGCATTTT. As protein: CAWSLRGTPQHF.

This chain joins TRBV2 and TRBJ2-6; 9 nucleotides agree with TRBD1. The V gene end was trimmed by 6 bases and the J gene end by 0 bases; junction bases not matched to a gene: 15. Per the germline V gene, CDR1 is SNHLY and CDR2 is FYNNEI. This CDR3 has 20 amino acids. This chain's CDR3 is CASSSGTGFLWNSGANVLTF. DNA of the CDR3: TGTGCCAGCAGCTCCGGGACAGGGTTTTTATGGAACTCTGGGGCCAACGTCCTGACTTTC. Drawing the rest from reference TRBV2 and TRBJ2-6, the complete variable domain is EPEVTQTPSHQVTQMGQEVILRCVPISNHLYFYWYRQILGQKVEFLVSFYNNEISEKSEIFDDQFSVERPDGSNFTLKIRSTKLEDSAMYFCASSSGTGFLWNSGANVLTFGAGSRLTVL.

The chain combines TRBV10-3 with TRBJ2-3, with 12 bases fitting TRBD2. V was pared by 4 bases and J by 6 bases, with 8 bases of the junction left unmatched. CDR1 and CDR2 from the germline V gene are ENHRY and SYGVKD. The CDR3 sequence is 16 residues long. CDR3 in amino acids: CAISATSGGRADTQYF. The CDR3 region has the DNA TGTGCCATCAGTGCGACTAGCGGGGGACGAGCGGATACGCAGTATTTT.

This clone has only a few counts. The chain couples TRBV6-5 to TRBJ1-2; 9 positions agree with TRBD1. The V segment lost 6 bases and the J segment 4 bases; nucleotides outside the gene matches: 6. CDR1 and CDR2 from the germline V gene are MNHEY and SVGAGI. The CDR3 spans 14 residues. This CDR3 reads CASRIQGAAYGYTF. The CDR3 DNA follows: TGTGCCAGCAGGATACAGGGGGCGGCCTATGGCTACACCTTC.

This clone has more than one count but fewer than ten. The V call is TRBV9, the J call TRBJ2-5; the D gene is possibly TRBD2 (7 bases). The CDR3 covers 14 residues. V was clipped by 3 bases and J by 4 bases, with 13 bases between them. Germline V gene lookup returns CDR1 SGDLS and CDR2 YYNGEE. CDR3 nucleotide sequence: TGTGCCAGCAGCGGAAGGGGGGGTGCAGAGACCCAGTACTTC. It codes for CASSGRGGAETQYF.

This clone has a handful of counts. The gene calls are TRBV30 and TRBJ2-2; TRBD2 aligns across 13 bases. The CDR3 runs to 15 residues. Germline trimming cut 5 bases from V and 5 bases from J; bases unmatched to any gene: 5. Germline V gene sequence: CDR1 GTSNPN, CDR2 SVGIG (reference sequence). Written as DNA, the CDR3 is TGTGCCTGGCAACCGGGACTAGCGGGGACCGGGGAGCTGTTTTTT. It codes for CAWQPGLAGTGELFF.

This clone was found a few times. The rearrangement uses TRBV19 and TRBJ1-5, with D uncertain. In germline, CDR1 is LNHDA, CDR2 SQIVND (reference sequence). This CDR3 spans 13 amino acids. V gave up 10 bases and J gave up 0 bases, with 10 bases separating them. The CDR3 DNA reads TGTGCCACAGAATCGAATAGCAATCAGCCCCAGCATTTT. Protein sequence: CATESNSNQPQHF.

The chain joins TRBV28 to TRBJ2-7; weak D call: TRBD1 (6 bases). V was trimmed by 4 bases and J by 7 bases, leaving 17 bases between them. Germline V CDR1 and CDR2: MDHEN, SYDVKM. This CDR3 has 14 residues. The DNA of the CDR3 is TGTGCCAGCAGTTCCGGGACACACCCGGGGGAGCAGTACTTC. Protein sequence: CASSSGTHPGEQYF.

The chain links TRBV30 to TRBJ2-3, with D hard to call. There are 12 residues in the CDR3. Germline lookup yields CDR1 GTSNPN and CDR2 SVGIG (reference sequence). Trimming took 0 bases from V and 10 from J, leaving 11 bases between them. The CDR3 DNA sequence: TGTGCCTGGAGTGTGGCCTCGTCCGCGCAGTATTTT. It translates to CAWSVASSAQYF.

The J gene is TRBJ2-7, the V gene TRBV5-4, with 13 bases that match TRBD2. J was trimmed by 3 bases and V by 4 bases; bases with no gene match: 7. This CDR3 is built from 16 residues. Germline assignment: CDR1 SGHNT and CDR2 YYREEE (reference sequence). The CDR3 DNA follows: TGTGCCAGCAGCCGAGGACTAGCGGGAGCAGACTACGAGCAGTACTTC. This encodes CASSRGLAGADYEQYF.

The V gene is TRBV7-9, the J gene TRBJ2-5; 9 nucleotides line up with TRBD1. Germline values: CDR1 SEHNR, CDR2 FQNEAQ (reference sequence). V lost 5 bases, J lost 5 bases, and 6 bases stayed unmatched. CDR3 length equals 14 residues. This CDR3 reads CASSPGQGMETQYF. CDR3 in DNA: TGTGCCAGCAGCCCCGGACAGGGGATGGAGACCCAGTACTTC.

This sequence joins TRBV18 and TRBJ1-6; D perhaps matches TRBD1 (6 bases). V gave up 1 base and J gave up 8 bases, with 12 bases separating them. CDR3 length: 15 amino acids. Germline CDR1 reads KGHSH; CDR2 reads LQKENI. This CDR3 is CASSPRAGEDSPLHF. The CDR3, as DNA: TGTGCCAGCTCACCACGGGCAGGGGAAGATTCACCCCTCCACTTT.

This chain uses TRBV29-1 with TRBJ1-1; tentatively, D is TRBD1 (6 bases). The V and J ends lost 4 bases and 2 bases respectively, with 14 bases between them. Germline V gene sequence: CDR1 SQVTM, CDR2 ANQGSEA. There are 14 residues in the CDR3. The CDR3 spells CSVGIRGANTEAFF. CDR3 nucleotide sequence: TGCAGCGTTGGGATCCGGGGGGCCAACACTGAAGCTTTCTTT.

The V and J genes are TRBV9 and TRBJ2-1; D might be TRBD1 (6 bases). The CDR3 runs 16 residues. The germline CDR1 and CDR2 sequences are SGDLS and YYNGEE. V lost 4 bases, J lost 0 bases, and 14 bases lay in between. The CDR3 protein is CASSLLGTSSYNEQFF. CDR3 bases: TGTGCCAGCAGCTTGCTAGGGACAAGCTCCTACAATGAGCAGTTCTTC. The variable domain in full, completed from reference TRBV9 and TRBJ2-1, reads DSGVTQTPKHLITATGQRVTLRCSPRSGDLSVYWYQQSLDQGLQFLIQYYNGEERAKGNILERFSAQQFPDLHSELNLSSLELGDSALYFCASSLLGTSSYNEQFFGPGTRLTVL.

In this sample, this clone turned up a few times. The J gene is TRBJ1-1, the V gene TRBV15; 10 bases agree with TRBD1. With 1 base clipped from V and 6 bases from J, the junction kept 5 bases outside the gene matches. Germline V lookup: CDR1 LNHNV, CDR2 YYDKDF (reference sequence). This CDR3 is 15 amino acids long. CDR3 in DNA: TGTGCCACCAGCAGAGGACAGGGGGCGCGGGCTGAAGCTTTCTTT. This codes for CATSRGQGARAEAFF.

In this sample, this clone turned up a few times. The chain carries TRBV7-2 and TRBJ2-5; no clear D gene. Between the trimmed V and J ends, which lost 2 bases and 5 bases, there was a span of 9 bases. This CDR3 spans 13 amino acids. The V gene's germline CDR1 is SGHTA and CDR2 FQGNSA. The chain's CDR3 is CASSLTSPETQYF. In DNA form, the CDR3 reads TGTGCCAGCAGCTTAACGAGTCCCGAGACCCAGTACTTC.